These 12 T cell receptor beta chains came from one sample sequenced in a study of CD8+CD57+ T cells in acquired aplastic anemia. TCR beta VDJ and CDR3 were profiled, and genomic DNA was the template. Each CDR3 protein gets one entry after TCRdb re-called the reads with MiXCR. The sample holds a few hundred thousand distinct CDR3 sequences; roughly 33% are singletons and the top ten take roughly 1.1%. The source material was sorted CD4+, CD8+, or CD8+CD57+ T cells (not recorded which) from PBMCs. These receptors all come from a human donor in good health, serving as a control.

This clonotype was recorded many times. The rearrangement links TRBV5-6 to TRBJ1-2; D is unresolved. CDR3 length equals 13 residues. Trimming removed 1 base from V and 4 bases from J, with 8 bases in between. Germline V gene lookup returns CDR1 SGHDT and CDR2 YYEEEE. The CDR3 sequence is CASSLIGVYGYTF. The CDR3 DNA follows: TGTGCCAGCAGCTTGATTGGGGTCTATGGCTACACCTTC.

The chain joins TRBV11-2 to TRBJ2-7; 7 bases agree with TRBD1. There are 15 residues in the CDR3. V was clipped by 0 bases and J by 4 bases; unmatched bases: 6. Germline CDR1 and CDR2: SGHAT and FQNNGV. The CDR3 protein is CASSLDQGEIYEQYF. The DNA of the CDR3 is TGTGCCAGCAGCTTAGATCAGGGGGAAATTTACGAGCAGTACTTC.

In its sample, this clonotype was seen a few times. The chain has TRBV30 and TRBJ1-2, with D hard to call. There are 11 residues in the CDR3. V was shortened by 0 bases and J by 7 bases, with 6 bases between the two germline ends. Per the germline V gene, CDR1 is GTSNPN and CDR2 is SVGIG (reference sequence). The CDR3 is CAWSVMCGYTF. CDR3 DNA: TGTGCCTGGAGTGTAATGTGTGGCTACACCTTC.

The chain employs TRBV10-3 and TRBJ2-7; D gene uncertain. V lost 10 bases and J lost 3, with 16 bases in between. The CDR3 runs 13 residues. Germline CDR1 and CDR2: ENHRY and SYGVKD. In DNA, the CDR3 is TGTGCCACTTCACCGGGTCCGGACTACGAGCAGTACTTC. This sequence encodes CATSPGPDYEQYF.

V gene TRBV2 combines with J gene TRBJ2-7; 7 bases match TRBD1. V lost 7 bases and J lost 2; bases outside the gene matches: 5. Germline V CDR1 and CDR2: SNHLY, FYNNEI. CDR3 length: 13 amino acids. CDR3 in DNA: TGTGCCAGCAACGACAGGGCTACCTACGAGCAGTACTTC. Protein: CASNDRATYEQYF. The full variable domain, rest sourced from reference TRBV2 and TRBJ2-7, is EPEVTQTPSHQVTQMGQEVILRCVPISNHLYFYWYRQILGQKVEFLVSFYNNEISEKSEIFDDQFSVERPDGSNFTLKIRSTKLEDSAMYFCASNDRATYEQYFGPGTRLTVT.

The table lists this clonotype with many counts. The chain joins TRBV5-5 to TRBJ2-5; no clear D. Deletions cut 1 base from V and 5 bases from J, with 15 bases between. The CDR3 runs to 15 residues. Germline CDR1 reads SGHKS; CDR2 reads YYEKEE (reference sequence). CDR3 sequence: CASSLRPYTLETQYF. The CDR3 DNA reads as TGTGCCAGCAGCTTGCGCCCTTATACCTTGGAGACCCAGTACTTC.

The V gene is TRBV5-4, the J gene TRBJ1-1; 7 positions match TRBD1. CDR3 length: 15 residues. Germline CDR1 reads SGHNT; CDR2 reads YYREEE (reference sequence). With 4 bases clipped from V and 1 base from J, the junction kept 7 bases outside the gene matches. For the CDR3, the DNA is TGTGCCAGCAGCAAAACGACAGGGACGAACACTGAAGCTTTCTTT. Translating it yields CASSKTTGTNTEAFF.

On this clonotype itself: Being one base from a much bigger clone, this may be a read error. V is TRBV20-1 and J is TRBJ2-3, with 10 positions matching TRBD1. The CDR3 runs 16 residues. Germline CDR1 is DFQATT and CDR2 is SNEGSKA (reference sequence). The CDR3 spells CSAGDSRQGARDTQYF. CDR3 DNA: TGCAGTGCTGGAGATTCAAGACAGGGGGCGAGAGATACGCAGTATTTT.

This clonotype was counted once. This rearrangement joins TRBV27 to TRBJ2-6; a possible D gene is TRBD1 (6 bases). V was pared by 5 bases and J by 1 base, with 15 bases between. Germline CDR1 reads MNHEY; CDR2 reads SMNVEV (reference sequence). This CDR3 is built from 17 residues. The CDR3, as DNA: TGTGCCAGCAGTCGACAGGTATTGGGGTCTGGGGCCAACGTCCTGACTTTC. Translated, it gives CASSRQVLGSGANVLTF.

This clonotype was observed many times. This chain joins TRBV7-3 and TRBJ2-5, with D perhaps given as TRBD1 or TRBD2 (5 bases each). Germline loops: CDR1 SGHTA, CDR2 FQGTGA. Trimming took 5 bases from V and 0 from J, leaving 10 bases between them. This CDR3 has 14 residues. The CDR3 is CASSRGGNQETQYF. The CDR3 DNA is TGTGCCAGCAGCCGGGGCGGAAACCAAGAGACCCAGTACTTC.

V usage is TRBV11-1 and J usage is TRBJ2-5, with 9 bases fitting TRBD2. This CDR3 has 19 residues. Looked up from germline, CDR1 is SGHAT and CDR2 is FQDESV (reference sequence). V was clipped by 7 bases and J by 1 base; unmatched bases: 19. CDR3 coding DNA: TGTGCCAGCAACATAACCACGGGATTGGGACTAGCAGGCCAAGAGACCCAGTACTTC. Protein sequence: CASNITTGLGLAGQETQYF.

This chain links TRBV7-3 with TRBJ2-3; a possible D gene is TRBD1 (6 bases). The CDR3 loop spans 16 amino acids. Germline-derived CDR1 and CDR2 are SGHTA and FQGTGA. V was clipped by 5 bases and J by 9 bases, with 24 bases between them. CDR3 DNA: TGTGCCAGCAGCCCCTCAGCCACGTTGAGCACAGGGACGCAGTATTTT. Translating it yields CASSPSATLSTGTQYF.